These 21 T cell receptor beta chains came from one sample sequenced in a study of CD8+ T cells in alopecia areata. Sequencing templates came from extracted RNA that was reverse transcribed into cDNA. Some clones are missing from TCRdb's copy, which holds only in-frame ones; the method was immunoSEQ multiplex PCR. The sample records 150,000 to 250,000 clones, about 62% being singletons. Treatment specified: oral pan-JAK inhibitor, 5-10 mg twice daily. The sequencing used CD4+ T cells sorted from blood, collected at week 24, from a patient treated with tofacitinib. These receptors all come from a human donor with alopecia areata.

This clone has just a few counts. The chain joins TRBV7-2 to TRBJ2-4; D gene uncertain. The CDR3 consists of 15 residues. Trimming took 5 bases from V and 0 from J, leaving 11 bases between them. CDR1 is SGHTA, CDR2 FQGNSA, per germline. The CDR3 DNA reads as TGTGCCAGCAGCCCGCCGTCCGTAGCCAAAAACATTCAGTACTTC. The encoded protein is CASSPPSVAKNIQYF.

This clone was detected only once. This chain joins TRBV5-1 and TRBJ2-2, with 7 nucleotides matching TRBD2. V shed 4 bases, J shed 5 bases, and the junction held 8 bases outside the gene matches. The CDR3 consists of 15 residues. Germline CDR1 SGHRS, CDR2 YFSETQ. DNA for the CDR3: TGCGCCAGCAGCCCCGGCGGGGGTTGGACCGGGGAGCTGTTTTTT. It translates to CASSPGGGWTGELFF.

The rearrangement uses TRBV6-5 and TRBJ1-1; TRBD1 agrees at 8 bases. Per the germline V gene, CDR1 is MNHEY and CDR2 is SVGAGI. The CDR3 extends over 14 amino acids. Trimming at V came to 7 bases and at J to 5 bases, leaving 9 bases not matched to a gene. DNA of the CDR3: TGTGCCAGCACCCTAGGACAGGGTGAAACTGAAGCTTTCTTT. Its protein product is CASTLGQGETEAFF.

This clone was seen a few times. V and J are TRBV30 and TRBJ1-1; D may be TRBD1 (5 bases). With 0 bases removed from V and 7 bases from J, the gap between germline ends came to 18 bases. Germline V lookup: CDR1 GTSNPN, CDR2 SVGIG (reference sequence). The CDR3 has 15 amino acids. The CDR3 sequence is CAWSVRFGGVGEAFF. CDR3 bases: TGTGCCTGGAGTGTTAGATTCGGGGGGGTCGGTGAAGCTTTCTTT.

The V call is TRBV7-6, the J call TRBJ2-3, with D uncertain. V dropped 5 bases and J dropped 4 bases, with 13 bases sitting between them. CDR1 is SGHVS and CDR2 is FNYEAQ in the germline V gene. The length of the CDR3 is 14 residues. DNA for the CDR3: TGTGCCAGCAGCAAAACCGGACGATCAGATACGCAGTATTTT. Its translation is CASSKTGRSDTQYF.

Turning to this clone: This sample also contains other DNA sequences that code for the same CDR3. The genes are TRBV28 and TRBJ2-7, with 11 positions matching TRBD1. The CDR3 is 14 residues long. Per germline, CDR1 MDHEN and CDR2 SYDVKM. The ends lost 2 bases at V and 4 bases at J; junction bases unmatched: 1. In nucleotides, the CDR3 is TGTGCCAGCAGTTTAGGGACAGGGGGTTACGAGCAGTACTTC. Translation: CASSLGTGGYEQYF.

This sequence joins TRBV11-2 and TRBJ2-1; 8 nucleotides match TRBD1. The germline V gene has CDR1 SGHAT and CDR2 FQNNGV. The CDR3 is 15 amino acids. The ends lost 1 base at V and 3 bases at J; junction bases unmatched: 2. CDR3 bases: TGTGCCAGCAGCTTAGTGACAGGGGACTACAATGAGCAGTTCTTC. As protein: CASSLVTGDYNEQFF.

The rearrangement uses TRBV5-1 and TRBJ2-5; weak D call: TRBD2 (6 bases). The ends were cut back, 3 bases at V and 3 bases at J, with 9 bases in the middle. The CDR3 is made up of 13 amino acids. The V gene's germline CDR1 is SGHRS and CDR2 YFSETQ. The CDR3 sequence: CASSSTREETQYF. CDR3 nucleotides: TGCGCCAGCAGCTCGACTAGGGAAGAGACCCAGTACTTC.

V and J are TRBV20-1 and TRBJ2-7; perhaps TRBD2 as D (6 bases). Per germline, CDR1 DFQATT and CDR2 SNEGSKA (reference sequence). The ends were cut back, 2 bases at V and 6 bases at J, with 8 bases in the middle. This CDR3 is built from 11 residues. Written as DNA, the CDR3 is TGCAGTGCTAGACGAGCGGGCGAGCAGTACTTC. It specifies CSARRAGEQYF.

The rearrangement joins TRBV28 to TRBJ2-3; 11 bases match TRBD2. The CDR3 totals 15 residues. V lost 8 bases and J lost 2; bases outside the gene matches: 6. The germline gives CDR1 MDHEN, CDR2 SYDVKM. For the CDR3, the DNA is TGTGCCAGCGCGACTAGCGGGGATCACACAGATACGCAGTATTTT. Its protein product is CASATSGDHTDTQYF.

This clone was counted only a few times. J is TRBJ2-6 and V is TRBV13, with D hard to call. Trimming shortened V by 5 bases and J by 4 bases, and 15 bases separated the two germline ends. This CDR3 spans 16 amino acids. Per the germline V gene, CDR1 is PRHDT and CDR2 is FYEKMQ (reference sequence). The CDR3 spells CASSPVWGPGANVLTF. CDR3 nucleotides: TGTGCCAGCAGCCCTGTATGGGGTCCGGGGGCCAACGTCCTGACTTTC.

The sample holds a few counts of this clone. The chain joins TRBV29-1 to TRBJ2-7; D not certain. This CDR3 spans 12 amino acids. Germline CDR1 SQVTM, CDR2 ANQGSEA. Trimming removed 7 bases from V and 3 bases from J, with 13 bases in between. The CDR3 DNA reads TGCAGCGCGGGTAAATATGGCTACGAGCAGTACTTC. Its translation is CSAGKYGYEQYF.

The CDR3 region is CAIRYNTEAFF. CDR3 nucleotides: TGTGCCATCAGGTACAACACTGAAGCTTTCTTT. The chain joins TRBV10-3 to TRBJ1-1; D gene uncertain. The length of the CDR3 is 11 residues. V lost 6 bases, J lost 2 bases, and 4 bases lay in between. The germline gives CDR1 ENHRY, CDR2 SYGVKD.

In the case of this clone: The identical CDR3 is also encoded by other nucleotide sequences in the sample. The chain couples TRBV7-2 to TRBJ1-2; D remains unclear. Deletions cut 3 bases from V and 8 bases from J, with 13 bases between. The CDR3 has 13 residues. Germline CDR1 reads SGHTA; CDR2 reads FQGNSA. The chain's CDR3 is CASSFKGTSGYTF. CDR3 coding DNA: TGTGCCAGCAGCTTTAAGGGCACGAGCGGCTACACCTTC. Full variable domain (outside the CDR3, taken from reference TRBV7-2 and TRBJ1-2): GAGVSQSPSNKVTEKGKDVELRCDPISGHTALYWYRQSLGQGLEFLIYFQGNSAPDKSGLPSDRFSAERTGGSVSTLTIQRTQQEDSAVYLCASSFKGTSGYTFGSGTRLTVV.

This clone was seen more than once but under ten times. The V gene is TRBV6-5, the J gene TRBJ2-7, with TRBD1 identical over 12 bases. Germline CDR1 reads MNHEY; CDR2 reads SVGAGI. V dropped 6 bases and J dropped 6; count of bases not matched to a gene: 9. The CDR3 covers 15 residues. The CDR3, as DNA: TGTGCCAGCAGAAACGCCGGGACAGGGGGCGGCGAGCAGTACTTC. It codes for CASRNAGTGGGEQYF.

The V and J genes are TRBV6-5 and TRBJ2-3, with TRBD2 matching over 7 bases. This CDR3 is 14 amino acids long. Unmatched junction bases numbered 8, after V lost 9 bases and J lost 2 bases. The germline V gene encodes CDR1 MNHEY and CDR2 SVGAGI. The CDR3 is CARQHGGDTDTQYF. CDR3 in DNA: TGTGCCAGACAACATGGGGGGGACACAGATACGCAGTATTTT.

The genes are TRBV5-4 and TRBJ2-3; D not resolved. Per the germline V gene, CDR1 is SGHNT and CDR2 is YYREEE (reference sequence). The V gene lost 0 bases and the J gene lost 1 base, with 6 bases spanning the gap. The CDR3 covers 14 residues. The CDR3 DNA sequence: TGTGCCAGCAGCTTGGCGCAGCGCACAGATACGCAGTATTTT. The encoded protein is CASSLAQRTDTQYF.

The gene calls are TRBV25-1 and TRBJ1-1; a weak D match, TRBD1 (5 bases). V gave up 5 bases and J gave up 5 bases, with 9 bases separating them. Looked up from germline, CDR1 is MGHDK and CDR2 is SYGVNS. CDR3 size: 12 residues. CDR3 sequence (DNA): TGTGCCAGCAGTTCGAGGGGAACTGAAGCTTTCTTT. This translates into CASSSRGTEAFF.

A few counts support this clone. CDR3 in amino acids: CASSPGQGFWETQYF. DNA of the CDR3: TGTGCCAGCAGCCCGGGACAGGGCTTTTGGGAGACCCAGTACTTC. This rearrangement joins TRBV27 to TRBJ2-5; 9 nucleotides agree with TRBD1. The trim removed 6 bases at V and 5 bases at J, leaving 10 bases unmatched. Per germline, CDR1 MNHEY and CDR2 SMNVEV (reference sequence). This CDR3 region has 15 residues.

The J gene is TRBJ2-7, the V gene TRBV5-1; unclear D gene. V was cut by 0 bases and J by 1 base, with 11 bases left in between. The CDR3 has 15 amino acids. Per the germline V gene, CDR1 is SGHRS and CDR2 is YFSETQ. CDR3 nucleotide sequence: TGCGCCAGCAGCTTGGGAGGCACCGATTCCTACGAGCAGTACTTC. Translated: CASSLGGTDSYEQYF.

This chain uses TRBV30 with TRBJ2-2; 7 nucleotides align to TRBD1. CDR1 and CDR2 from the germline V gene are GTSNPN and SVGIG (reference sequence). CDR3 length: 12 amino acids. After removal of 5 bases from V and 8 bases from J, the junction contained 5 bases not matched to a gene. The CDR3 reads CAWDRVRGELFF. The CDR3 nucleotides read TGTGCCTGGGACAGGGTCCGTGGGGAGCTGTTTTTT.